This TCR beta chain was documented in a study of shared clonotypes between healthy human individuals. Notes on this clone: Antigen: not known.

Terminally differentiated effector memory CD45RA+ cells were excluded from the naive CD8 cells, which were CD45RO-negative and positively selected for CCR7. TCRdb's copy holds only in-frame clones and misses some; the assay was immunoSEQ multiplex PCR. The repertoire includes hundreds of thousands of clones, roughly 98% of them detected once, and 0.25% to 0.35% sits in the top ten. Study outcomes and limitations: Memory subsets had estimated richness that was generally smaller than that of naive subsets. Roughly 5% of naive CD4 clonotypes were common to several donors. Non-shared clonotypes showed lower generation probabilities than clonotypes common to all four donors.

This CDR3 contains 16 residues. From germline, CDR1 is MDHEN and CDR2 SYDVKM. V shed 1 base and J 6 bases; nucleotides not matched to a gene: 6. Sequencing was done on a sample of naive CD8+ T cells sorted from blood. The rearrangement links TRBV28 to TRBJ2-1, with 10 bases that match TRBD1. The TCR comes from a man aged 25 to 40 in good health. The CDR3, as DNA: TGTGCCAGCAGTTTATCCGGGACAGGGGTGACCAATGAGCAGTTCTTC. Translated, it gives CASSLSGTGVTNEQFF. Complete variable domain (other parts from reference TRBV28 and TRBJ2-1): DVKVTQSSRYLVKRTGEKVFLECVQDMDHENMFWYRQDPGLGLRLIYFSYDVKMKEKGDIPEGYSVSREKKERFSLILESASTNQTSMYLCASSLSGTGVTNEQFFGPGTRLTVL.